This TCR beta chain derives from a study of cytomegalovirus exposure and HLA in healthy donors. Notes on the study in general: A missense DCLRE1C variant was associated with V- and J-gene trimming of TCR beta chains in a later analysis, and an independent cohort replicated the association. Among TCR beta chains, those listed as cytomegalovirus-associated numbered over 150. Relative to equally common others, HLA-associated TCR beta chains showed greater clonal expansion in a later analysis. Among the sequence variants, a highly shared cluster was likely an artifact of sequencing.

It was with 60 Vbeta and 13 Jbeta primers that the PCR ran. The table came from immunoSEQ multiplex PCR; TCRdb's copy has only in-frame clones and leaves some out. The table shows roughly 120,000 clones, with about 80% occurring only once. V dropped 4 bases and J dropped 2 bases, with 15 bases sitting between them. CDR1 is MGHRA, CDR2 YSYEKL, per germline. The CDR3 sequence is 15 residues long. For this clone: The antigen is undetermined.

This clonotype originated in a man aged 25-45 years in good health and CMV-seropositive. Sequences were obtained from PBMCs. The V call is TRBV4-1, the J call TRBJ2-7; D possibly corresponds to TRBD2 (6 bases). As DNA, the CDR3 is TGCGCCAGCAGCCTCGGACTACCGTTAGCCTACGAGCAGTACTTC. Its translation is CASSLGLPLAYEQYF.